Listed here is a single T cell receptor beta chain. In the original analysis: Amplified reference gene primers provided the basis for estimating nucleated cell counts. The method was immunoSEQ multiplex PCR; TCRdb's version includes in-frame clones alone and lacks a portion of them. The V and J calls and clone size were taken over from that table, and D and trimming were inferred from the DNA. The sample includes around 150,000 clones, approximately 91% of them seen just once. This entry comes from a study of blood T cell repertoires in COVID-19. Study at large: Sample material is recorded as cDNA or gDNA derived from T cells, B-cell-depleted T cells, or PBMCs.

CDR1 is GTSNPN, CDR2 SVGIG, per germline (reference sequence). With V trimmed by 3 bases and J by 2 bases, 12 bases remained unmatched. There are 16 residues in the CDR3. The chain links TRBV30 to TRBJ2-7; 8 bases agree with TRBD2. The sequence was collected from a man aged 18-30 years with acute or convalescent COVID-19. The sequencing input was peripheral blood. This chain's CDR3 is CAWRFGAGGPAYEQYF. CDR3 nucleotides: TGTGCCTGGAGATTTGGCGCGGGAGGCCCAGCCTACGAGCAGTACTTC.